Shown below are 8 T cell receptor beta chains from a single sample sequenced in a study of T cells in Graves' hyperthyroidism and ophthalmopathy. Researchers amplified the TCR beta CDR3 regions from RNA transcripts. A first-round RT-PCR of the TCR CDR3 used the HTBI primer set. TCRdb itself ran the multiplex PCR reads through MiXCR, one entry per CDR3 protein. The sample yields about 480,000 distinct CDR3 sequences, under 15% seen once. The sample was blood. These receptors were taken from a woman between 18 and 30 years old with Graves' hyperthyroidism.

This clonotype was detected many times. The V and J genes are TRBV12-3 or TRBV12-4 and TRBJ1-2, with TRBD1 matching 8 bases. V shed 6 bases and J 8 bases; nucleotides not matched to a gene: 5. This CDR3 spans 12 amino acids. The CDR3 DNA is TGTGCCAGCAGCGGACAGGGTTGGGGCTACACCTTC. It yields the protein CASSGQGWGYTF.

Only a few counts were recorded for this clonotype. This chain uses TRBV9 with TRBJ1-3; D not resolved. The CDR3 has 15 amino acids. Trimming removed 0 bases from V and 0 bases from J, with 7 bases in between. Germline V gene data show CDR1 as SGDLS and CDR2 as YYNGEE. As DNA, the CDR3 is TGTGCCAGCAGCGTAGGGGCTGACTCTGGAAACACCATATATTTT. Translated: CASSVGADSGNTIYF.

The rearrangement joins TRBV20-1 to TRBJ2-4, with 10 bases lining up with TRBD2. With 1 base clipped from V and 7 bases from J, the junction kept 4 bases outside the gene matches. The CDR3 runs 14 residues. Germline V CDR1 and CDR2: DFQATT, SNEGSKA (reference sequence). CDR3 residues: CSARVLAGLNIQYF. CDR3 DNA sequence: TGCAGTGCTAGAGTACTAGCGGGATTGAACATTCAGTACTTC.

This clonotype was found many times. The DNA for the CDR3 is TGTGCCAGCAGTTTAGAGACTAGAAGACAAGAGACCCAGTACTTC. Protein: CASSLETRRQETQYF. The chain links TRBV12-3 or TRBV12-4 to TRBJ2-5, with a possible D match to TRBD2 (6 bases). The CDR3 is made up of 15 amino acids. With 1 base removed from V and 2 bases from J, the gap between germline ends came to 11 bases.

This clonotype came up many times. The chain uses TRBV10-3 and TRBJ1-1; D gene uncertain. Per the germline V gene, CDR1 is ENHRY and CDR2 is SYGVKD. CDR3 size: 11 residues. V gave up 3 bases and J gave up 7 bases, with 6 bases separating them. CDR3 in amino acids: CAISDFGEAFF. The CDR3 DNA reads as TGTGCCATCAGTGATTTTGGTGAAGCTTTCTTT.

This clonotype was seen at least ten times. The chain recombines TRBV12-3 or TRBV12-4 with TRBJ1-3; 7 bases are a match to TRBD1. Trimming removed 6 bases from V and 4 bases from J; junction bases left unmatched: 9. CDR3 length: 15 amino acids. CDR3: CASRNDRAMGNTIYF. The CDR3 coding sequence is TGTGCCAGCAGAAACGACAGGGCTATGGGAAACACCATATATTTT.

At least ten counts were recorded for this clonotype. The chain combines TRBV13 with TRBJ2-5; D gene ambiguous. Between the trimmed V and J ends, which lost 8 bases and 4 bases, there was a span of 11 bases. CDR1 PRHDT and CDR2 FYEKMQ come from the germline V gene (reference sequence). CDR3 length equals 12 residues. The CDR3 DNA follows: TGTGCCAGCTCACCAGTGGGAGAGACCCAGTACTTC. Its protein is CASSPVGETQYF.

This clonotype has a count of ten or more. The rearrangement joins TRBV19 to TRBJ1-2; no reliable D call. Germline V gene sequence: CDR1 LNHDA, CDR2 SQIVND (reference sequence). Trimming cost V 3 bases and J 4 bases, with 9 bases left between them. CDR3 length equals 13 residues. DNA for the CDR3: TGTGCCAGTAGTATGAGGGAACGCTATGGCTACACCTTC. It yields the protein CASSMRERYGYTF.